The entry below describes one TCR beta chain. V lost 6 bases and J lost 4, with 13 bases in between. CDR3 length: 13 amino acids. Per germline, CDR1 MDHEN and CDR2 SYDVKM. Seattle participants joined during active infection and were tracked over time. The data are from a study of blood T cell repertoires in COVID-19. Turning to the study itself: Samples taken during acute and convalescent COVID-19 were collected in the United States, Italy and Spain.

Per the study methods: From reference gene primer amplification, estimates of nucleated cell counts were derived. TCRdb keeps only in-frame clones here, not all; method: immunoSEQ multiplex PCR. The D gene and trimming were derived from the DNA, and the V and J assignments and clone size from that table. This table holds approximately 110,000 clones, 70% to 75% found once. The receptor's source is a man aged 80 or over with COVID-19, enrolled during active disease. Sequencing was done on a sample of peripheral blood. The rearrangement joins TRBV28 to TRBJ2-7, with a weak D call TRBD1 (6 bases). CDR3 in DNA: TGTGCCAGCAGGCCCACAGGGTTGTACGAGCAGTACTTC. Amino acid sequence: CASRPTGLYEQYF.